One sample yielded the 31 T cell receptor beta chains listed below, sequenced in a study of blood T cell repertoires in COVID-19. The table came from immunoSEQ multiplex PCR; TCRdb's copy has only in-frame clones and leaves some out. The repertoire holds some 300,000 clones, with over 85% as singletons. Sample: PBMCs or T cells enriched from blood (not recorded which). These receptors all stem from a woman in her twenties or thirties who had recovered from COVID-19.

The chain combines TRBV27 with TRBJ1-2, with 9 bases aligning to TRBD1. Germline CDR1 MNHEY, CDR2 SMNVEV (reference sequence). The CDR3 runs 12 residues. The CDR3 region is CVTGTGTYGYTF. For the CDR3, the DNA is TGTGTGACCGGGACAGGGACCTATGGCTACACCTTC.

The J gene is TRBJ2-1, the V gene TRBV12-3 or TRBV12-4, with 13 positions matching TRBD2. J lost 8 bases, V lost 5 bases, and 0 bases had no gene match. The CDR3 has 13 amino acids. This CDR3 reads CASSGLAGDEQFF. The DNA for the CDR3 is TGTGCCAGCAGTGGACTAGCGGGAGATGAGCAGTTCTTC.

The chain employs TRBV6-5 and TRBJ1-1, with unresolved D. This CDR3 comprises 15 residues. Germline V gene sequence: CDR1 MNHEY, CDR2 SVGAGI. Trimming took off 2 bases at V and 1 base at J, with 11 bases between the two ends. CDR3 nucleotides: TGTGCCAGCAGTTACATGTTTTCGAGGAACACTGAAGCTTTCTTT. This sequence encodes CASSYMFSRNTEAFF.

This chain links TRBV6-6 with TRBJ1-4; no clear D. CDR1 and CDR2 (germline): MNHNY, SVGAGI (reference sequence). CDR3 length: 11 amino acids. CDR3 amino acids: CAGIRGEKLFF. The CDR3 nucleotides read TGTGCGGGTATACGGGGTGAAAAACTGTTTTTT.

The chain links TRBV7-2 to TRBJ1-6; 9 bases agree with TRBD1. Germline trimming cut 6 bases from V and 4 bases from J; bases unmatched to any gene: 1. Per germline, CDR1 SGHTA and CDR2 FQGNSA. The CDR3 spans 14 residues. The CDR3 sequence is CASRGTGYNSPLHF. CDR3 nucleotide sequence: TGTGCCAGCAGAGGGACAGGGTATAATTCACCCCTCCACTTT.

This chain uses TRBV28 with TRBJ2-1, with TRBD2 matching over 7 bases. Unmatched junction bases numbered 5, after V lost 6 bases and J lost 0 bases. The germline gives CDR1 MDHEN, CDR2 SYDVKM. This CDR3 spans 15 amino acids. The chain's CDR3 is CASSIGLVSYNEQFF. DNA of the CDR3: TGTGCCAGCAGCATCGGACTAGTCTCCTACAATGAGCAGTTCTTC.

CDR3 bases: TGTGCCAGCAGCTCCCGGTGGACAGACAATCAGCCCCAGCATTTT. Its translation: CASSSRWTDNQPQHF. V usage is TRBV7-2 and J usage is TRBJ1-5, with D possibly matching TRBD1 (6 bases). Trimming pared 4 bases from V and 3 bases from J, leaving 13 bases between. The CDR3 spans 15 residues. Germline V gene lookup returns CDR1 SGHTA and CDR2 FQGNSA.

The rearrangement links TRBV7-6 to TRBJ2-7, with a possible D match to TRBD2 (6 bases). The germline V gene encodes CDR1 SGHVS and CDR2 FNYEAQ. V lost 0 bases, J lost 5 bases, and 17 bases lay in between. The CDR3 is made up of 16 amino acids. The CDR3 coding sequence is TGTGCCAGCAGCTTAGCTGGGACGGGAGTGACCAACGAGCAGTACTTC. As protein: CASSLAGTGVTNEQYF.

This chain connects TRBV6-4 to TRBJ2-5, with 10 bases matching TRBD1. CDR3 length equals 15 residues. Trimming removed 6 bases from V and 4 bases from J; junction bases left unmatched: 8. Per the germline V gene, CDR1 is MRHNA and CDR2 is SNTAGT. This chain's CDR3 is CASSRTGGGGETQYF. The CDR3 DNA reads TGTGCCAGCAGCAGGACAGGGGGTGGTGGAGAGACCCAGTACTTC.

The rearrangement links TRBV6-2 or TRBV6-3 to TRBJ2-1, with a possible D match to TRBD2 (5 bases). Deletions cut 5 bases from V and 4 bases from J, with 6 bases between. The CDR3 has 12 residues. Germline CDR1 MNHEY, CDR2 SVGEGT. The CDR3: CASSSGYNEQFF. DNA of the CDR3: TGTGCCAGCAGTAGCGGTTACAATGAGCAGTTCTTC.

CDR3 bases: TGTGCCAGCAGTTACACGTACAATGAGCAGTTCTTC. Protein: CASSYTYNEQFF. The chain employs TRBV28 and TRBJ2-1, with D unclear. Germline-derived CDR1 and CDR2 are MDHEN and SYDVKM. The germline V and J ends were trimmed by 4 bases and 4 bases, with 5 bases remaining between them. The CDR3 consists of 12 residues.

The chain has TRBV7-9 and TRBJ2-3; 8 nucleotides line up with TRBD1. Germline CDR1 is SEHNR and CDR2 is FQNEAQ (reference sequence). Trimming removed 5 bases from V and 6 bases from J; junction bases left unmatched: 10. This CDR3 spans 15 amino acids. The CDR3 is CASSPRTGKGDTQYF. The CDR3 coding sequence is TGTGCCAGCAGCCCTAGGACAGGGAAGGGGGATACGCAGTATTTT.

V gene TRBV7-9 combines with J gene TRBJ2-5; no clear D gene. Trimming pared 3 bases from V and 2 bases from J, leaving 13 bases between. This CDR3 spans 15 amino acids. In germline, CDR1 is SEHNR, CDR2 FQNEAQ (reference sequence). The CDR3 region is CASSLAGLKQETQYF. In DNA, the CDR3 is TGTGCCAGCAGCTTGGCCGGGTTAAAACAAGAGACCCAGTACTTC. The full variable domain, its missing parts supplied by reference TRBV7-9 and TRBJ2-5, is DTGVSQNPRHKITKRGQNVTFRCDPISEHNRLYWYRQTLGQGPEFLTYFQNEAQLEKSRLLSDRFSAERPKGSFSTLEIQRTEQGDSAMYLCASSLAGLKQETQYFGPGTRLLVL.

The chain carries TRBV4-1 and TRBJ2-5; 11 bases map to TRBD1. The V gene's germline CDR1 is MGHRA and CDR2 YSYEKL. This CDR3 region has 18 residues. V lost 0 bases, J lost 2 bases, and 8 bases stayed unmatched. The CDR3 DNA follows: TGCGCCAGCAGCCAAGATTTTAGGGACAGGGGGTTTCAAGAGACCCAGTACTTC. Translating it yields CASSQDFRDRGFQETQYF.

The chain uses TRBV6-2 or TRBV6-3 and TRBJ1-1, with D possibly being TRBD1 (5 bases). CDR1 MNHEY and CDR2 SVGEGT come from the germline V gene. There are 14 residues in the CDR3. Trimming left V 0 bases short and J 4 bases short, with 9 bases between. The DNA for the CDR3 is TGTGCCAGCAGTTACTCGGAGGGGTTCACTGAAGCTTTCTTT. Residues: CASSYSEGFTEAFF.

This chain joins TRBV6-5 and TRBJ1-6, with D perhaps matching TRBD1 (6 bases). Trimming removed 7 bases at V and 10 bases at J, with 17 bases between. Germline CDR1 MNHEY, CDR2 SVGAGI. This CDR3 spans 14 amino acids. The CDR3 region is CASNEGDQRSPLHF. The DNA of the CDR3 is TGTGCCAGCAACGAGGGGGACCAAAGATCACCCCTCCACTTT.

This chain connects TRBV10-3 to TRBJ1-1, with D unclear. Trimming took off 0 bases at V and 1 base at J, with 6 bases between the two ends. Germline V gene data show CDR1 as ENHRY and CDR2 as SYGVKD. The CDR3 has 14 amino acids. The CDR3, as DNA: TGTGCCATCAGTGAGTCGAGAGCGAACACTGAAGCTTTCTTT. Translating gives CAISESRANTEAFF.

The V gene is TRBV18, the J gene TRBJ2-1; 11 bases match TRBD2. CDR3 length: 14 residues. Trimming at V came to 7 bases and at J to 9 bases, leaving 8 bases not matched to a gene. Germline loops: CDR1 KGHSH, CDR2 LQKENI. DNA of the CDR3: TGTGCCAGCTTACTAGCGGGAGTCGGTGGTGAGCAGTTCTTC. Its protein product is CASLLAGVGGEQFF.

CDR3 nucleotide sequence: TGTGCCAGCAGCCCGAAGAAGGGACTAGCGGAGAACACCGGGGAGCTGTTTTTT. Translated: CASSPKKGLAENTGELFF. The J gene is TRBJ2-2, the V gene TRBV3-1 (or the pseudogene TRBV3-2); 11 positions match TRBD2. V dropped 4 bases and J dropped 1; count of bases not matched to a gene: 8. This CDR3 has 18 residues. CDR1 and CDR2 (germline): LGHDT, YNNKEL (reference sequence).

The rearrangement links TRBV19 to TRBJ2-7; 9 bases map to TRBD2. Trimming took 4 bases from V and 0 from J; bases not matched to a gene: 7. CDR3 length: 16 residues. CDR1 is LNHDA, CDR2 SQIVND, per germline (reference sequence). The CDR3 loop reads CASSNSGSVGSYEQYF. CDR3 DNA: TGTGCCAGTAGTAATAGCGGGAGCGTCGGCTCCTACGAGCAGTACTTC.

The chain couples TRBV24-1 to TRBJ2-1; 15 positions agree with TRBD2. The germline gives CDR1 KGHDR, CDR2 SFDVKD. CDR3 length: 17 residues. V shed 4 bases, J shed 8 bases, and the junction held 8 bases outside the gene matches. For the CDR3, the DNA is TGTGCCACCAGTGACCGATCGGGACTAGCGGGAGGAGATGAGCAGTTCTTC. This translates into CATSDRSGLAGGDEQFF.

V and J are TRBV5-6 and TRBJ2-7, with D possibly TRBD2 on 6 matching bases. Trimming took off 2 bases at V and 7 bases at J, with 13 bases between the two ends. CDR3 length: 13 residues. Germline CDR1 is SGHDT and CDR2 is YYEEEE. The CDR3 loop reads CASSFGTGGEQYF. DNA for the CDR3: TGTGCCAGCAGCTTCGGGACCGGGGGAGAGCAGTACTTC.

V gene TRBV18 combines with J gene TRBJ1-2; the D is unclear. The CDR3 length is 13 residues. In germline, CDR1 is KGHSH, CDR2 LQKENI. V gave up 3 bases and J gave up 3 bases, with 8 bases separating them. The CDR3 loop is CASSPAGDYGYTF. The CDR3 DNA reads TGTGCCAGCTCACCCGCCGGGGACTATGGCTACACCTTC.

V gene TRBV6-5 combines with J gene TRBJ2-1; TRBD2 might be the D (6 bases). CDR1 and CDR2 from the germline V gene are MNHEY and SVGAGI. The V end was cut by 10 bases, the J end by 2 bases, with 15 bases between. The CDR3 extends over 14 amino acids. The DNA for the CDR3 is TGTGCCACCACGAGGGACTTCACCTACAATGAGCAGTTCTTC. It specifies CATTRDFTYNEQFF.

This rearrangement joins TRBV4-1 to TRBJ1-5; no firm D call. Germline-derived CDR1 and CDR2 are MGHRA and YSYEKL. Deletions cut 4 bases from V and 3 bases from J, with 13 bases between. This CDR3 is built from 15 residues. CDR3 region: CASSLLSGSNQPQHF. CDR3 nucleotide sequence: TGCGCCAGCAGCCTCCTTTCGGGGTCCAATCAGCCCCAGCATTTT.

This chain joins TRBV18 and TRBJ2-3; 13 bases agree with TRBD2. Germline trimming cut 3 bases from V and 5 bases from J; bases unmatched to any gene: 11. This CDR3 is built from 18 residues. Germline V gene sequence: CDR1 KGHSH, CDR2 LQKENI. As DNA, the CDR3 is TGTGCCAGCTCACCGCCCGGGACTAGCGGGAAATACGGAGATACGCAGTATTTT. Translated, it gives CASSPPGTSGKYGDTQYF.

The chain employs TRBV6-5 and TRBJ1-6, with TRBD1 matching over 8 bases. Trimming cost V 6 bases and J 8 bases; bases outside gene matches: 3. The CDR3 length is 13 residues. The germline gives CDR1 MNHEY, CDR2 SVGAGI. CDR3: CASRTTGDSPLHF. In DNA, the CDR3 is TGTGCCAGCAGGACGACAGGGGATTCACCCCTCCACTTT.

The V call is TRBV28, the J call TRBJ2-7, with 7 bases identical to TRBD1. Germline CDR1 reads MDHEN; CDR2 reads SYDVKM. The CDR3 is 13 amino acids. V shed 6 bases, J shed 3 bases, and the junction held 5 bases outside the gene matches. In DNA form, the CDR3 reads TGTGCCAGCAGCCCGGGACAGTTCTACGAGCAGTACTTC. It yields the protein CASSPGQFYEQYF.

The CDR3 DNA follows: TGCGCCAGCAGCCAAGAGTCGTCTCGGCGGGAGCAGTACTTC. Protein: CASSQESSRREQYF. This chain links TRBV4-3 with TRBJ2-7, with D unresolved. Trimming took off 0 bases at V and 7 bases at J, with 13 bases between the two ends. The CDR3 loop spans 14 amino acids. From germline, CDR1 is LGHNA and CDR2 YSLEER.

The chain uses TRBV4-2 and TRBJ1-5; 7 bases are shared with TRBD1. Trimming took 7 bases from V and 5 from J; bases not matched to a gene: 8. Germline CDR1 is LGHNA and CDR2 is YNFKEQ. The CDR3 sequence is 14 residues long. The CDR3 spells CASTQDRFDQPQHF. Here the CDR3 DNA reads TGTGCCAGCACCCAGGACAGGTTTGATCAGCCCCAGCATTTT.

The V gene is TRBV6-2 or TRBV6-3, the J gene TRBJ2-7, with a tentative D call TRBD1 (5 bases). The ends were cut back, 6 bases at V and 2 bases at J, with 17 bases in the middle. The CDR3 consists of 15 residues. Germline values: CDR1 MNHEY, CDR2 SVGEGT. The CDR3 nucleotides read TGTGCCAGCAGCCGCGGACATACTCCACCCTACGAGCAGTACTTC. It specifies CASSRGHTPPYEQYF.